These 3 T cell receptor beta chains share one sample of origin, sequenced in a study of CD8 T cells in Susac syndrome. Random hexamers served to reverse transcribe about 0.45 to 1 ug RNA. TCRdb itself ran the immunoSEQ multiplex PCR reads through MiXCR, one entry per CDR3 protein. The sample carries 300,000 to 350,000 distinct CDR3 sequences, 92% recorded once. Sequenced sample: CD4+ T cells from PBMCs. These receptors originate from a human donor with multiple sclerosis.

A remark on this clonotype: One end of the junction does not line up with germline, which may come from a read error. CDR3 sequence reads: CASSEDAGGRLNEQFF. CDR3 bases: TGTGCCAGCAGCGAAGACGCGGGGGGTCGACTAAATGAGCAGTTCTTC. The chain is built from TRBV2 and TRBJ2-1; 8 bases fit TRBD2. This CDR3 spans 16 amino acids. The germline CDR1 and CDR2 sequences are SNHLY and FYNNEI.

J is TRBJ1-5 and V is TRBV24-1; D gene uncertain. The CDR3 has 13 amino acids. V was shortened by 9 bases and J by 7 bases, with 15 bases between the two germline ends. Germline V gives CDR1 KGHDR, CDR2 SFDVKD. CDR3 amino acids: CATPRVGGQPQHF. In DNA form, the CDR3 reads TGTGCCACCCCTAGGGTCGGAGGGCAGCCCCAGCATTTT.

The chain is built from TRBV29-1 and TRBJ2-1; D gene uncertain. V lost 8 bases and J 6 bases, leaving 14 bases between the germline ends. CDR1 and CDR2 (germline): SQVTM, ANQGSEA. The CDR3 totals 12 residues. DNA of the CDR3: TGCAGCACACAGAAAATTCCCAATGAGCAGTTCTTC. Protein sequence: CSTQKIPNEQFF.